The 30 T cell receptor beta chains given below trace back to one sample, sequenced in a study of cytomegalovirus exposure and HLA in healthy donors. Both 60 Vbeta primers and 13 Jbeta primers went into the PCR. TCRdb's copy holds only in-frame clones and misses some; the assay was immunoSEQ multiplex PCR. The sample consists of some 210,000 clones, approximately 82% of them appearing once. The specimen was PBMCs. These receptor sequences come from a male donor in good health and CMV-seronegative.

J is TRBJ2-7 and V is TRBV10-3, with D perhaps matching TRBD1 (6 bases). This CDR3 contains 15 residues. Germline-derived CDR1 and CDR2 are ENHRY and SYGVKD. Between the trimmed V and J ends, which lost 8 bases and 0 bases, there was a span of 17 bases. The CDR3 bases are TGTGCCATCGGGGACAATACTAGGAGCTCCTACGAGCAGTACTTC. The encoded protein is CAIGDNTRSSYEQYF.

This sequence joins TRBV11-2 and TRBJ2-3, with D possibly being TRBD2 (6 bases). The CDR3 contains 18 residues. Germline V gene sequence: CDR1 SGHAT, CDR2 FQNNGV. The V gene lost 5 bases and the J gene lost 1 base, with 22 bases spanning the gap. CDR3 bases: TGTGCCAGCAGCCCCAATCTGCGGGGCCTGGGAGGCACAGATACGCAGTATTTT. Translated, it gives CASSPNLRGLGGTDTQYF.

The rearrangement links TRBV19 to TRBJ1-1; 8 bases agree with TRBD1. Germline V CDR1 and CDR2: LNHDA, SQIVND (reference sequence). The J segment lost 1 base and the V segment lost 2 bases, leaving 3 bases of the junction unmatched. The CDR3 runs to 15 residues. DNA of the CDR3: TGTGCCAGTAGTATAATGGGGACAGGGAACACTGAAGCTTTCTTT. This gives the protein CASSIMGTGNTEAFF.

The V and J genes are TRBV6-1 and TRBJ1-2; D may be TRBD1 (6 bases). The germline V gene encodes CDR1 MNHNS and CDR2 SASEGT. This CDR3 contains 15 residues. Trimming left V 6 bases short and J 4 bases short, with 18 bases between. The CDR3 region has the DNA TGTGCCAGCAGCCCTAGCGGACAGACCCTCTATGGCTACACCTTC. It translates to CASSPSGQTLYGYTF.

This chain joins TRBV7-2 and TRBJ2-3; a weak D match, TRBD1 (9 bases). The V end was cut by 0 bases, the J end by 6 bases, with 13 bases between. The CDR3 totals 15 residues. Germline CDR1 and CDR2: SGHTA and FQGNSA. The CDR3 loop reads CASSLASGTGDTQYF. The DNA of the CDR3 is TGTGCCAGCAGCTTAGCTAGCGGGACAGGGGATACGCAGTATTTT.

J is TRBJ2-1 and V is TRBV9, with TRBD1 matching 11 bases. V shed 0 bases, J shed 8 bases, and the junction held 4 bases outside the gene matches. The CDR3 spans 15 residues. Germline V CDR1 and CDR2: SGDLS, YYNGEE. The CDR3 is CASSVEGTGGDEQFF. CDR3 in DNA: TGTGCCAGCAGCGTAGAGGGGACAGGGGGTGATGAGCAGTTCTTC.

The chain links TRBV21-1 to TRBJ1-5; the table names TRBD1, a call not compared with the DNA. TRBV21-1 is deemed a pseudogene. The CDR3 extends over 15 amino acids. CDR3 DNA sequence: TGTGCCAGCAGCCCCGCTGGGCAGCTCAATCAGCCCCAGCATTTT. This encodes CASSPAGQLNQPQHF.

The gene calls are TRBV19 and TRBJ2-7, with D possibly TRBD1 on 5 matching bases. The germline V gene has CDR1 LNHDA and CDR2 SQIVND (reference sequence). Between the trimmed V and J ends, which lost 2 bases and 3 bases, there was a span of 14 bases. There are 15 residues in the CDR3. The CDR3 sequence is CASSISQTGHYEQYF. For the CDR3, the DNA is TGTGCCAGTAGTATATCACAAACAGGCCACTACGAGCAGTACTTC. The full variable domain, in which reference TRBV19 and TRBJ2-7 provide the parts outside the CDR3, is DGGITQSPKYLFRKEGQNVTLSCEQNLNHDAMYWYRQDPGQGLRLIYYSQIVNDFQKGDIAEGYSVSREKKESFPLTVTSAQKNPTAFYLCASSISQTGHYEQYFGPGTRLTVT.

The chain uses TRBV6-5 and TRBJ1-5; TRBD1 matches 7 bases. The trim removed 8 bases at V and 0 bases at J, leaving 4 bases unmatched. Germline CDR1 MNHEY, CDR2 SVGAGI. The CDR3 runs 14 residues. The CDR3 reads CASRRDSSNQPQHF. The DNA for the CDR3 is TGTGCCAGCCGTAGGGACAGTAGCAATCAGCCCCAGCATTTT.

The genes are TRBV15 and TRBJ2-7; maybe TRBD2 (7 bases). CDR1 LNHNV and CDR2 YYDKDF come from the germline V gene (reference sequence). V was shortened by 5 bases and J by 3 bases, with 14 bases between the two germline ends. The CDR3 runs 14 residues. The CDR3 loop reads CATSGREGVYEQYF. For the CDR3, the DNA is TGTGCCACCAGCGGAAGGGAGGGGGTCTACGAGCAGTACTTC.

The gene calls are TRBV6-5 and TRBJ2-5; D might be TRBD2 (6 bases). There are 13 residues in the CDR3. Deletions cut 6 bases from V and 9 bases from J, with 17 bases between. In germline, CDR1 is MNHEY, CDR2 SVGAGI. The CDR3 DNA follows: TGTGCCAGCAGGAAGGGTACGGGCGGGGCCCAGTACTTC. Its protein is CASRKGTGGAQYF.

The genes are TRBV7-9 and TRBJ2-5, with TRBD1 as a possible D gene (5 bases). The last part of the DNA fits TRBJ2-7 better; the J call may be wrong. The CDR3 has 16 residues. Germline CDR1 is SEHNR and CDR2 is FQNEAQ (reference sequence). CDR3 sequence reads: CASRLGDSSSSYEQYF. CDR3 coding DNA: TGTGCCAGCAGGCTTGGCGACAGTTCCAGCTCCTACGAGCAGTACTTC.

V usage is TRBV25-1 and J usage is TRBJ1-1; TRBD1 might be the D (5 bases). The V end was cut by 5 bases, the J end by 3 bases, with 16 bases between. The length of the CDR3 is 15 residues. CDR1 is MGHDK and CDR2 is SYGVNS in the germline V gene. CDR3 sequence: CASSPFGGRDTEAFF. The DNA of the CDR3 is TGTGCCAGCAGTCCATTTGGGGGGAGGGACACTGAAGCTTTCTTT. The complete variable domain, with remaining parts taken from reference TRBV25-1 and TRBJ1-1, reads EADIYQTPRYLVIGTGKKITLECSQTMGHDKMYWYQQDPGMELHLIHYSYGVNSTEKGDLSSESTVSRIRTEHFPLTLESARPSHTSQYLCASSPFGGRDTEAFFGQGTRLTVV.

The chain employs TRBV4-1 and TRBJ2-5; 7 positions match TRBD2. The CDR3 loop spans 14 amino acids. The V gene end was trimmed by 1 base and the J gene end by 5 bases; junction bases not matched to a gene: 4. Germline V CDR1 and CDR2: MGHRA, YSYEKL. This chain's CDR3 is CASSQGMGGETQYF. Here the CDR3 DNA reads TGCGCCAGCAGCCAAGGCATGGGGGGGGAGACCCAGTACTTC.

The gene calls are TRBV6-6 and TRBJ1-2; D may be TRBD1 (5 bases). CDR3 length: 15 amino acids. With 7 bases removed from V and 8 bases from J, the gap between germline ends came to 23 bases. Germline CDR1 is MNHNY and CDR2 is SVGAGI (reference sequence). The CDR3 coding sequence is TGTGCCAGCAACGCTGGGGGGAACAACTATGGGGGCTACACCTTC. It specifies CASNAGGNNYGGYTF.

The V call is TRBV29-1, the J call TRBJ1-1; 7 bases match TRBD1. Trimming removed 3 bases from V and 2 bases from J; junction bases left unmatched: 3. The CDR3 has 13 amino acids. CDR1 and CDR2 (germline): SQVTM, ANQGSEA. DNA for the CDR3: TGCAGCGTTGAGGGGACAGCAAACACTGAAGCTTTCTTT. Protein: CSVEGTANTEAFF. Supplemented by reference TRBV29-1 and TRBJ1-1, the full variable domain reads SAVISQKPSRDICQRGTSLTIQCQVDSQVTMMFWYRQQPGQSLTLIATANQGSEATYESGFVIDKFPISRPNLTFSTLTVSNMSPEDSSIYLCSVEGTANTEAFFGQGTRLTVV.

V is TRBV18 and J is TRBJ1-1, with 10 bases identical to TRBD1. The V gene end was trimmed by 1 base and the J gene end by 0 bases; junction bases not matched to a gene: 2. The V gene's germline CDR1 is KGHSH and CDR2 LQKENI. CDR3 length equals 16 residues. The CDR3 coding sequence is TGTGCCAGCTCACCACGACAGGGGGCCGTGAACACTGAAGCTTTCTTT. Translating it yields CASSPRQGAVNTEAFF.

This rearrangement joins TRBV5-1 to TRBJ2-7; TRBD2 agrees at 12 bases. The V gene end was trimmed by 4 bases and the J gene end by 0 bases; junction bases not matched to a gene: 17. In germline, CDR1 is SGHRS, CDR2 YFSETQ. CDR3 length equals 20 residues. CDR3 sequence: CASSAPSWGTSGRSSYEQYF. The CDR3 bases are TGCGCCAGCAGCGCACCGTCATGGGGCACTAGCGGGAGGAGCTCCTACGAGCAGTACTTC.

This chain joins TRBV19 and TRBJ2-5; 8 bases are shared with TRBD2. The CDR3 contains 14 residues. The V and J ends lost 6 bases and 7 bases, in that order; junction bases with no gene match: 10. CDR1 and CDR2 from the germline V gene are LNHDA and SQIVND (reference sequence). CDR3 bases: TGTGCCAGTAGCTCTGCGGGAGGCCAGCTGACCCAGTACTTC. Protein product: CASSSAGGQLTQYF.

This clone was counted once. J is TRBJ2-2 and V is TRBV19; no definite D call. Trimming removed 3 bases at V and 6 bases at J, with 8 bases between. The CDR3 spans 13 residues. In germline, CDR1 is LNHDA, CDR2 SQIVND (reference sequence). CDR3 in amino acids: CASSIVTSGELFF. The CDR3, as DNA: TGTGCCAGTAGTATTGTGACTTCCGGGGAGCTGTTTTTT.

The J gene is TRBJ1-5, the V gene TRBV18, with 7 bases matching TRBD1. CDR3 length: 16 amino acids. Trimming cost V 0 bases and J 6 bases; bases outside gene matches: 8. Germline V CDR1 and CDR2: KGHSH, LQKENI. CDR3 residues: CASSPPKGAIGQPQHF. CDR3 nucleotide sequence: TGTGCCAGCTCACCACCGAAGGGGGCTATAGGTCAGCCCCAGCATTTT.

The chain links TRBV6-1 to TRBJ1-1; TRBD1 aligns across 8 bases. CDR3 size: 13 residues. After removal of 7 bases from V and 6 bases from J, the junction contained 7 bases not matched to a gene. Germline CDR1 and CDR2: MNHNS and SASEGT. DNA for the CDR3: TGTGCCAGCAACGGACAGGGTTACGCTGAAGCTTTCTTT. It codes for CASNGQGYAEAFF.

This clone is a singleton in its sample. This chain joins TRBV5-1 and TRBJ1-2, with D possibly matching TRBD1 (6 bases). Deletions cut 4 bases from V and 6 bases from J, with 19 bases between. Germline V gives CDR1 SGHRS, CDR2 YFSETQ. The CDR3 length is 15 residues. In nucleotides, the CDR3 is TGCGCCAGCAGCCCTGCCCTGACAGGAGAGGATGGCTACACCTTC. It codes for CASSPALTGEDGYTF.

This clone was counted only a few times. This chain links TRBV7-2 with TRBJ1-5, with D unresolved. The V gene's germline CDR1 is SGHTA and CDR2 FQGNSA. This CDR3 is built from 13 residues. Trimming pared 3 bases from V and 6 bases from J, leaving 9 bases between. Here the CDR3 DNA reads TGTGCCAGCAGCTTGGTCGCAGGTCAGCCCCAGCATTTT. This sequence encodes CASSLVAGQPQHF.

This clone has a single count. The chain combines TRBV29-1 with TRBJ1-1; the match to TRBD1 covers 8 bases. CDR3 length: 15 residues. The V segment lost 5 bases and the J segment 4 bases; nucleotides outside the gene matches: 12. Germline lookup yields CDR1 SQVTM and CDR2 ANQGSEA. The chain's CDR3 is CSVLADRVSGTEAFF. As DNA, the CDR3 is TGCAGCGTTCTGGCGGACAGGGTATCGGGCACTGAAGCTTTCTTT.

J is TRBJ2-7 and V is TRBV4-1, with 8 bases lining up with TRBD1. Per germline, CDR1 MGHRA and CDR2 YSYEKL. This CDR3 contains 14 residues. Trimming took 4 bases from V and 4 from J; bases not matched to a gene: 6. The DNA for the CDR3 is TGCGCCAGCAGCCCAAAGGACAGGGCGTACGAGCAGTACTTC. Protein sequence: CASSPKDRAYEQYF.

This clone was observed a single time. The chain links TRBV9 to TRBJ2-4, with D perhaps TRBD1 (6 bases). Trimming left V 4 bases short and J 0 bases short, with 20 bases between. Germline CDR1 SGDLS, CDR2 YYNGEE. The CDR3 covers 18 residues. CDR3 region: CASSPGQRGLLAKNIQYF. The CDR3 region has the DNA TGTGCCAGCAGCCCCGGACAGAGGGGCCTACTAGCCAAAAACATTCAGTACTTC.

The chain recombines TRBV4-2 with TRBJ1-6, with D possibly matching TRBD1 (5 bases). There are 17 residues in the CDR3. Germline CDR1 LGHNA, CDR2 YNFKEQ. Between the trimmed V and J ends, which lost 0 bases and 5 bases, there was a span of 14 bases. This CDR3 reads CASSQEVSRVNNSPLHF. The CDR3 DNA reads TGTGCCAGCAGCCAAGAAGTGTCCAGGGTGAATAATTCACCCCTCCACTTT.

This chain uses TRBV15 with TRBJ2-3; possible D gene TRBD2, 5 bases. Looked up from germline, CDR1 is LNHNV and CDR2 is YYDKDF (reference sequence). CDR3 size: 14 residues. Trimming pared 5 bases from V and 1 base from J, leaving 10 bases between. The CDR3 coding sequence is TGTGCCACCAGCTTTCGGACTGGCACAGATACGCAGTATTTT. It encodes CATSFRTGTDTQYF. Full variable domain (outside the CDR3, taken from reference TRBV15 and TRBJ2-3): DAMVIQNPRYQVTQFGKPVTLSCSQTLNHNVMYWYQQKSSQAPKLLFHYYDKDFNNEADTPDNFQSRRPNTSFCFLDIRSPGLGDTAMYLCATSFRTGTDTQYFGPGTRLTVL.

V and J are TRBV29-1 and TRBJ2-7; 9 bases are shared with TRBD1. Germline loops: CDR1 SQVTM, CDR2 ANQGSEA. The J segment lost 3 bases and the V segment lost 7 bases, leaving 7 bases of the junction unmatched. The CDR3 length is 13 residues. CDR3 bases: TGCAGCGGTGGACAGGGGCCAGACTACGAGCAGTACTTC. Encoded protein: CSGGQGPDYEQYF.